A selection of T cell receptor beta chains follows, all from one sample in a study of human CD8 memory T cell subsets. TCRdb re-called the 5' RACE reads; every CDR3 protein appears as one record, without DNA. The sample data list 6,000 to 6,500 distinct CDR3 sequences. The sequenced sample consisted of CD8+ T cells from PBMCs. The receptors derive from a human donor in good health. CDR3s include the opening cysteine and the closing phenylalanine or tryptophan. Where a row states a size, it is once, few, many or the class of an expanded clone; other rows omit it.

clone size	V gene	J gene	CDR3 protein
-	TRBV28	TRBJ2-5	CASSFVDSRGAQYF
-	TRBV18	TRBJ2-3	CASSPAGADTQYF
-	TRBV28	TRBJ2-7	CASCTGGPYEQYF
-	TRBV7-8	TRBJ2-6	CASSYRARASGANVLTF
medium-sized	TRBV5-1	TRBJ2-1	CASSNGVWEQFF
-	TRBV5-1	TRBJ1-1	CASKSGNTEAFF
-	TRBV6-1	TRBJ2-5	CASSAHSRGFGETQYF
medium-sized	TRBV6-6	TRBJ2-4	CASSYSFSGSPKNIQYF
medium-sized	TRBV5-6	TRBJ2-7	CASSLSPPGGGYYEQYF
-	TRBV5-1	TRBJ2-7	CASSIGTSLDEQYF
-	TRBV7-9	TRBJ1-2	CASSLEPSNYGYTF
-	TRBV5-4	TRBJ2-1	CASSSRNEQFF
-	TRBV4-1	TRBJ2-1	CASSQDSLAGENNEQFF
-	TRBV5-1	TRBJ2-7	CASSLGREYEQYF
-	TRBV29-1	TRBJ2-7	CSVEDPGNSYEQYF
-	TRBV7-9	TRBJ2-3	CASSYVVAGDPDTQYF
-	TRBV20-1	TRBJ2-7	CSARSGYEQYF
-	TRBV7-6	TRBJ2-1	CASSSTGDEQFF
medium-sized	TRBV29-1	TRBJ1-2	CSVEGGQLGGYTF
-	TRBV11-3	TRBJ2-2	CASSFFTPNTGELFF
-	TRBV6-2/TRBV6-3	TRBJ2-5	CASNQGMQETQYF
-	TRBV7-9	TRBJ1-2	CASSHQGYGYTF
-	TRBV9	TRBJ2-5	CASSVGGAGAETQYF
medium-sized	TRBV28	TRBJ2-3	CASITHSGSTDTQYF
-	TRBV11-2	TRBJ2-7	CASSSSGMASYEQYF
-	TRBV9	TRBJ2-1	CASSVEWTENEQFF
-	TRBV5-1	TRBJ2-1	CASSPWGSGGGNEQFF
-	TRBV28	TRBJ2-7	CASSEPFGGFYEQYF
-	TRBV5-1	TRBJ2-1	CASSIAGGSNNEQFF
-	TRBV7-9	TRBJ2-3	CASSFVARADTQYF
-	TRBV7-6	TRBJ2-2	CASSLAPGGGGGELFF
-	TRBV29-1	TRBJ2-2	CSVDQPNTGELFF
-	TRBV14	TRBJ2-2	CASSLTRGLGTGELFF
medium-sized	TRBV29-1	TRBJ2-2	CSVEDDQRGTGELFF
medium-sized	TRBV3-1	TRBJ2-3	CASSQFWAGTGSTDTQYF
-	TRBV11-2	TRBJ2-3	CASSLGTQGTGSYF
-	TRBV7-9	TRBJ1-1	CASSFGGRLEAFF
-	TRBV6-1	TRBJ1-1	CASIPSSYTGTPEAFF
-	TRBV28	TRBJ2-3	CASSLGGDTQYF
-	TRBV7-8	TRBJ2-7	CASSVSGRAHEQYF
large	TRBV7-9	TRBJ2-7	CASSLVPTGVFSEQYF
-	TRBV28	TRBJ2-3	CASSYTRGADTQYF
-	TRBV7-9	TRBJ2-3	CASSLAASGRTDTQYF
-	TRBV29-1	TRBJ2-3	CSVEGGLAGVADTQYF
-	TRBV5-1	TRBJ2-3	CASSLFGIAGAETDTQYF
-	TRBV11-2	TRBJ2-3	CASSQAGWGTTDTQYF
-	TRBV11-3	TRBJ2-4	CASSFQGQTRKNIQYF
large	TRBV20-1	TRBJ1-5	CSAREPRLGNQPQHF
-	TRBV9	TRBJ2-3	CASSERGLADPADTQYF
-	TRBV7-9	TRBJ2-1	CASSLGRTGTFF
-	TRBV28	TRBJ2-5	CASSYLETQYF
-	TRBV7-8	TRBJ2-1	CASSPTSGSLIEQFF
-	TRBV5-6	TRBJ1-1	CASSWGRANTEAFF
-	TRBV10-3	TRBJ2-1	CAISEGGLYNEQFF
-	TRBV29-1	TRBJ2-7	CSGRDRGGLEQYF